A single sample is the source of the 20 T cell receptor beta chains below, sequenced in a study of T-cell reconstitution after alpha-beta-depleted transplantation in children. A library of TCRbeta sequences, prepared with unique molecular identifiers, was generated. TCRdb re-called the PCR reads through MiXCR, storing one row per CDR3 protein. This repertoire shows over 150,000 distinct CDR3 sequences, 6.6% found once; its top ten account for about 5.5%. The specimen was PBMCs, collected before TCRalphabeta/CD19-depleted stem cell transplant. Receptors originate from a boy between 2 and 10 years old with acute lymphoblastic leukemia, due to receive a stem cell transplant.

Ten or more counts support this clonotype. The J gene is TRBJ2-1, the V gene TRBV7-2, with TRBD1 identical over 7 bases. The CDR3 has 15 amino acids. Germline CDR1 reads SGHTA; CDR2 reads FQGNSA. J gave up 6 bases and V 1 base, and 6 bases lay outside the gene matches. CDR3 residues: CASSLGQGYGNEQFF. The CDR3 nucleotides are TGTGCCAGCAGCTTAGGACAGGGATATGGCAATGAGCAGTTCTTC.

This clonotype was seen at least ten times. The chain links TRBV9 to TRBJ2-3; TRBD1 aligns across 7 bases. Germline assignment: CDR1 SGDLS and CDR2 YYNGEE. The CDR3 has 15 amino acids. The junction had 3 bases not matched to a gene; V was cut back by 0 bases and J by 2 bases. In nucleotides, the CDR3 is TGTGCCAGCAGCGTAGCGGGACAGTCCACAGATACGCAGTATTTT. Translated, it gives CASSVAGQSTDTQYF.

This clonotype was seen at least ten times. This chain links TRBV10-3 with TRBJ2-4; 11 bases fit TRBD2. The CDR3 is 16 amino acids. The J segment lost 3 bases and the V segment lost 3 bases, leaving 4 bases of the junction unmatched. Germline CDR1 reads ENHRY; CDR2 reads SYGVKD. As DNA, the CDR3 is TGTGCCATCAGTGACGGGACTAGCGGCGGCAAAAACATTCAGTACTTC. This encodes CAISDGTSGGKNIQYF.

This chain connects TRBV19 to TRBJ2-1; D is unresolved. V shed 3 bases and J shed 6 bases, with 15 bases lying between them. Germline V gives CDR1 LNHDA, CDR2 SQIVND (reference sequence). CDR3 length equals 15 residues. The CDR3 sequence: CASSIHSQKSNEQFF. CDR3 DNA sequence: TGTGCCAGTAGTATCCACAGTCAGAAGAGCAATGAGCAGTTCTTC.

Ten or more counts support this clonotype. The junction differs from germline at one of its ends, possibly a read error. The DNA for the CDR3 is TGTGCCAGCAGTTTGGGGCAGGGTGGAGAGACCCAGTACTTC. It specifies CASSLGQGGETQYF. V usage is TRBV5-1 and J usage is TRBJ2-5; tentatively, D is TRBD1 (5 bases). The CDR3 extends over 14 amino acids. CDR1 SGHRS and CDR2 YFSETQ come from the germline V gene.

The table lists this clonotype with a few counts. The rearrangement joins TRBV2 to TRBJ2-7; D is tentatively TRBD1 or TRBD2 (6 bases each). With 4 bases removed from V and 9 bases from J, the gap between germline ends came to 13 bases. This CDR3 has 12 residues. Germline V gene data show CDR1 as SNHLY and CDR2 as FYNNEI. Here the CDR3 DNA reads TGTGCCAGCAGTGGGGGGGCTGGGGCGCAGTACTTC. Translating it yields CASSGGAGAQYF.

The chain recombines TRBV27 with TRBJ2-2, with D possibly TRBD2 on 6 matching bases. V was cut by 4 bases and J by 4 bases, with 16 bases left in between. Germline V gives CDR1 MNHEY, CDR2 SMNVEV (reference sequence). The CDR3 contains 16 residues. The CDR3, as DNA: TGTGCCAGCAGTTCTCTCACCGGGACTTTCACCGGGGAGCTGTTTTTT. Translated, it gives CASSSLTGTFTGELFF.

The genes are TRBV5-1 and TRBJ2-6; 9 bases are a match to TRBD1. This CDR3 is 17 amino acids long. Trimming cost V 4 bases and J 0 bases; bases outside gene matches: 5. Germline V lookup: CDR1 SGHRS, CDR2 YFSETQ. In DNA, the CDR3 is TGCGCCAGCAGCCTGGGACAGGGTGGCTCTGGGGCCAACGTCCTGACTTTC. It specifies CASSLGQGGSGANVLTF. Full variable domain (remainder filled in from reference TRBV5-1 and TRBJ2-6): KAGVTQTPRYLIKTRGQQVTLSCSPISGHRSVSWYQQTPGQGLQFLFEYFSETQRNKGNFPGRFSGRQFSNSRSEMNVSTLELGDSALYLCASSLGQGGSGANVLTFGAGSRLTVL.

At least ten counts were recorded for this clonotype. This rearrangement joins TRBV9 to TRBJ2-7; 7 nucleotides agree with TRBD1. The germline gives CDR1 SGDLS, CDR2 YYNGEE. The CDR3 totals 16 residues. V was pared by 0 bases and J by 5 bases, with 11 bases of the junction left unmatched. The CDR3 DNA reads TGTGCCAGCAGCGTAGTCCCACAGGGGATGGGCGACGAGCAGTACTTC. Translating it yields CASSVVPQGMGDEQYF.

The V gene is TRBV20-1, the J gene TRBJ2-7, with 8 bases fitting TRBD1. The trim removed 4 bases at V and 3 bases at J, leaving 2 bases unmatched. Germline V gene data show CDR1 as DFQATT and CDR2 as SNEGSKA (reference sequence). This CDR3 contains 12 residues. The CDR3 DNA is TGCAGTGCTACGACAGGGGTCTACGAGCAGTACTTC. It specifies CSATTGVYEQYF.

This clonotype was counted at least ten times. The CDR3, as DNA: TGCGCCAGCAGCCTGGCCGGGACAGAAGAGACCCAGTACTTC. This codes for CASSLAGTEETQYF. V is TRBV5-1 and J is TRBJ2-5, with TRBD1 matching 7 bases. The CDR3 runs 14 residues. The germline V gene has CDR1 SGHRS and CDR2 YFSETQ. Germline trimming cut 4 bases from V and 3 bases from J; bases unmatched to any gene: 6.

This clonotype was counted at least ten times. The chain couples TRBV15 to TRBJ2-7, with 9 nucleotides matching TRBD1. Unmatched junction bases numbered 16, after V lost 1 base and J lost 3 bases. Germline V gene data show CDR1 as LNHNV and CDR2 as YYDKDF (reference sequence). The CDR3 spans 19 residues. CDR3 DNA sequence: TGTGCCACCAGCAGAGTCTTGGGGACAGGGACCAACATCCGCTACGAGCAGTACTTC. This sequence encodes CATSRVLGTGTNIRYEQYF.

This clonotype was observed many times. The rearrangement links TRBV10-3 to TRBJ1-3, with D unresolved. Germline V CDR1 and CDR2: ENHRY, SYGVKD. This CDR3 is 16 amino acids long. Trimming stripped 6 bases from V and 3 bases from J, with 18 bases between. The CDR3 sequence is CAIRLSEGMDGNTIYF. DNA of the CDR3: TGTGCCATCAGACTTTCCGAGGGAATGGATGGAAACACCATATATTTT.

In this sample, this clonotype turned up many times. The V call is TRBV5-5, the J call TRBJ1-5; 7 bases fit TRBD1. Germline V gene data show CDR1 as SGHKS and CDR2 as YYEKEE (reference sequence). CDR3 size: 18 residues. V shed 0 bases, J shed 3 bases, and the junction held 12 bases outside the gene matches. The CDR3 DNA is TGTGCCAGCAGCTTGGCGGGTGGAGGGGGCTGGGACAATCAGCCCCAGCATTTT. Residues: CASSLAGGGGWDNQPQHF. The entire variable domain, with the rest obtained from reference TRBV5-5 and TRBJ1-5, is as follows: DAGVTQSPTHLIKTRGQQVTLRCSPISGHKSVSWYQQVLGQGPQFIFQYYEKEERGRGNFPDRFSARQFPNYSSELNVNALLLGDSALYLCASSLAGGGGWDNQPQHFGDGTRLSIL.

The V call is TRBV7-9, the J call TRBJ2-6, with D possibly TRBD1 on 5 matching bases. Germline assignment: CDR1 SEHNR and CDR2 FQNEAQ (reference sequence). The CDR3 is 16 amino acids. V was clipped by 2 bases and J by 0 bases, with 8 bases between them. This chain's CDR3 is CASSLSGNSGANVLTF. The CDR3 coding sequence is TGTGCCAGCAGCTTATCAGGGAACTCTGGGGCCAACGTCCTGACTTTC.

This clonotype was found many times. The chain joins TRBV20-1 to TRBJ2-1, with TRBD2 matching 8 bases. Trimming cost V 0 bases and J 0 bases; bases outside gene matches: 4. CDR3 length: 16 residues. Per the germline V gene, CDR1 is DFQATT and CDR2 is SNEGSKA (reference sequence). The CDR3: CSARERGEGSYNEQFF. As DNA, the CDR3 is TGCAGTGCTAGAGAGCGGGGGGAGGGCTCCTACAATGAGCAGTTCTTC.

At least ten counts were recorded for this clonotype. The chain is built from TRBV11-2 and TRBJ2-4, with D maybe TRBD2 (5 bases). CDR3 length: 13 residues. CDR1 SGHAT and CDR2 FQNNGV come from the germline V gene. V dropped 5 bases and J dropped 9 bases, with 14 bases sitting between them. CDR3 sequence (DNA): TGTGCCAGCAGCCCGTCGGGGAATTCCATTCAGTACTTC. Translated: CASSPSGNSIQYF.

This clonotype came up a few times. The rearrangement links TRBV14 to TRBJ2-1; 12 bases map to TRBD2. CDR3 length: 15 residues. The V gene end was trimmed by 4 bases and the J gene end by 6 bases; junction bases not matched to a gene: 4. Germline V gene sequence: CDR1 SGHDN, CDR2 FVKESK. The CDR3 region has the DNA TGTGCCAGCAGCCTCGGGACTAGCGGGTTCAATGAGCAGTTCTTC. This gives the protein CASSLGTSGFNEQFF.

This clonotype was seen repeatedly, ten times or more. The rearrangement links TRBV29-1 to TRBJ2-5; 7 bases align to TRBD2. Germline CDR1 and CDR2: SQVTM and ANQGSEA. J gave up 4 bases and V 6 bases, and 11 bases lay outside the gene matches. The CDR3 runs to 14 residues. Written as DNA, the CDR3 is TGCAGCGTGGCCCGCGGGAGTGGCGGAGAGACCCAGTACTTC. Translated: CSVARGSGGETQYF.

This clonotype has at least ten counts. J is TRBJ2-5 and V is TRBV12-3 or TRBV12-4; tentative D call: TRBD2 (5 bases). V lost 4 bases and J lost 5, with 11 bases in between. The CDR3 contains 13 residues. The CDR3 reads CASSSEGGETQYF. The CDR3 bases are TGTGCCAGCAGTTCAGAGGGTGGGGAGACCCAGTACTTC.